These 4 T cell receptor beta chains were all obtained from the same sample, sequenced in a study of blood T cell repertoires in COVID-19. Measured with immunoSEQ multiplex PCR; TCRdb has only the in-frame clones, and not every one. The repertoire includes fewer than 40,000 clones, 65% to 90% of them detected once, and roughly 9.9% sits in the top ten. Material for sequencing was peripheral blood. Every receptor here comes from a human donor in a cohort sampled during active COVID-19.

This chain joins TRBV7-9 and TRBJ1-6; D is uncertain. There are 15 residues in the CDR3. V was trimmed by 3 bases and J by 6 bases, leaving 12 bases between them. From germline, CDR1 is SEHNR and CDR2 FQNEAQ (reference sequence). The CDR3 sequence is CASSFGLDPNSPLHF. CDR3 DNA sequence: TGTGCCAGCAGCTTTGGACTGGATCCTAATTCACCCCTCCACTTT.

The chain employs TRBV30 and TRBJ2-5, with TRBD1 matching 8 bases. This CDR3 has 14 residues. J gave up 4 bases and V 4 bases, and 8 bases lay outside the gene matches. Germline CDR1 is GTSNPN and CDR2 is SVGIG (reference sequence). The DNA for the CDR3 is TGTGCCTGGAAGGCCCGCGACAGGGGAGAGACCCAGTACTTC. Its protein product is CAWKARDRGETQYF.

V usage is TRBV7-2 and J usage is TRBJ2-7, with 13 nucleotides matching TRBD2. From germline, CDR1 is SGHTA and CDR2 FQGNSA. With 5 bases clipped from V and 6 bases from J, the junction kept 4 bases outside the gene matches. The CDR3 runs 14 residues. The CDR3 sequence: CASSPGLAGVEQYF. CDR3 coding DNA: TGTGCCAGCAGCCCAGGACTAGCGGGAGTCGAGCAGTACTTC.

This chain uses TRBV12-2 with TRBJ1-1. TRBV12-2 is a known pseudogene. There are 12 residues in the CDR3. CDR3 residues: CASRARNTEAFF. The DNA of the CDR3 is TGTGCAAGTCGCGCGCGGAACACTGAAGCTTTCTTT.